This T cell receptor beta chain was sequenced for a study of T cell repertoires in cytomegalovirus infection. Turning to the study itself: HLA-C-restricted CMV epitopes, recently identified, and well-studied HLA-B-restricted ones were used by the study. Matching HLA type and CMV infection were both indicated by public TCR beta signatures. General observations from the study: Dominating the ex vivo response were HLA-C-restricted CMV-specific TCR beta clonotypes.

This clonotype was counted at least ten times. The antigen is undetermined. TCRdb redid the calling of the reads with MiXCR, one entry per CDR3 protein. The table lists some 900,000 distinct CDR3 sequences, about 30% of them singletons. V was shortened by 2 bases and J by 4 bases, with 8 bases between the two germline ends. The V gene's germline CDR1 is MNHEY and CDR2 SVGEGT. CDR3 length: 13 residues. V usage is TRBV6-2 or TRBV6-3 and J usage is TRBJ1-1; no clear D gene. The sequence derives from a human donor in good health (CMV status not recorded). Some clones in this sample may be carry-over from other donors' samples. Sequencing used cultured CD8+ T cells from PBMCs, obtained from culture after CMV antigen stimulation. The CDR3 DNA follows: TGTGCCAGCAGTTACGTCCGAGCCACTGAAGCTTTCTTT. This sequence encodes CASSYVRATEAFF.